The following is a T cell receptor (beta chain) sequence with its context. This CDR3 has 16 residues. The germline CDR1 and CDR2 sequences are SQVTM and ANQGSEA. V lost 0 bases, J lost 2 bases, and 5 bases stayed unmatched. This sample was taken from a study of blood T cell repertoires in COVID-19. The data were produced by immunoSEQ multiplex PCR, yet TCRdb's version contains in-frame clones alone and is incomplete. This table has some 150,000 clones, around nine tenths appearing once. The study recruited people aged about 18 to 95 years across roughly 23 US areas. Sequenced: PBMCs or T cells enriched from blood (not recorded which). This clonotype was sampled from a woman in her twenties or thirties with acute COVID-19. The V call is TRBV29-1, the J call TRBJ2-1; 9 positions agree with TRBD1. The CDR3 sequence is CSVEEGTGMTYNEQFF. CDR3 coding DNA: TGCAGCGTTGAAGAAGGGACAGGGATGACCTACAATGAGCAGTTCTTC.